This is a list of T cell receptor beta chains from one sample in a study of control samples from healthy donors and cancer patients. Profiled with immunoSEQ multiplex PCR; TCRdb holds only in-frame clones, not every one. The table includes tens of thousands of clones, 75% to 90% detected once. Sequencing was performed on PBMCs. The receptors shown here come from a woman in her 50s with colorectal cancer. Both conserved end residues are part of each CDR3. A D gene is named only where the DNA matches it firmly. Not all rows give a size; the values are once, few, many and, for expanded clones, a class.

>TRBV7-3|.|TRBJ1-2|.
CASSLFLLHGDYGYTF
TGTGCCAGCAGCTTATTCCTTTTGCATGGTGACTATGGCTACACCTTC
>TRBV7-2|.|TRBJ1-2|.
CASSLGVFLYGYTF
TGTGCCAGCAGCTTAGGCGTCTTCCTATATGGCTACACCTTC
>TRBV6-5|.|TRBJ1-5|.
CASSMNRVNQPQHF
TGTGCCAGCAGTATGAACAGGGTCAATCAGCCCCAGCATTTT
>TRBV3-1/TRBV3-2|.|TRBJ2-4|.
CASSHTGMRAKNIQYF
TGTGCCAGCAGCCACACAGGAATGAGGGCCAAAAACATTCAGTACTTC
>TRBV19|.|TRBJ1-3|.
CASTDFTGPGNTIYF
TGTGCCAGTACCGACTTCACAGGCCCGGGAAACACCATATATTTT
>TRBV7-9|few|TRBJ1-1|.
CASTLSTRMNTEAFF
TGTGCCAGCACTCTTAGTACCAGAATGAACACTGAAGCTTTCTTT
>TRBV24-1|.|TRBJ2-5|.
CATSDGTPHQETQYF
TGTGCCACCAGTGACGGGACACCGCACCAAGAGACCCAGTACTTC
>TRBV18|.|TRBJ1-5|.
CASSPEGGEKGNQPQHF
TGTGCCAGCTCACCAGAAGGTGGGGAGAAGGGAAATCAGCCCCAGCATTTT
>TRBV5-1|.|TRBJ1-3|.
CASSVTFSGNTIYF
TGCGCCAGCAGCGTGACATTCTCGGGAAACACCATATATTTT
>TRBV6-5|.|TRBJ1-2|.
CASMKTGNYGYTF
TGTGCCAGCATGAAAACAGGCAACTATGGCTACACCTTC
>TRBV21-1|.|TRBJ2-5|.
CASSKGIRGGETQYF
TGTGCCAGCAGCAAAGGTATCAGGGGTGGTGAGACCCAGTACTTC
>TRBV9|.|TRBJ2-3|TRBD2
CASSAWTSRSDTQYF
TGTGCCAGCAGCGCTTGGACTAGTAGGTCAGATACGCAGTATTTT
>TRBV18|once|TRBJ2-2|TRBD2
CASSPPTSGDGGELFF
TGTGCCAGCTCACCACCAACTAGCGGGGATGGCGGGGAGCTGTTTTTT
>TRBV7-3|.|TRBJ2-2|.
CASSSPGGQNTGELFF
TGTGCCAGCAGCTCCCCCGGGGGCCAGAACACCGGGGAGCTGTTTTTT
>TRBV5-3|.|TRBJ1-5|.
CARSSGPSNQPQHF
TGTGCCAGAAGCTCTGGCCCTTCCAATCAGCCCCAGCATTTT
>TRBV5-4|many|TRBJ2-5|TRBD1
CASSLDRGETQYF
TGTGCCAGCAGCTTGGACAGGGGAGAGACCCAGTACTTC
>TRBV6-2/TRBV6-3|.|TRBJ2-3|.
CASSYPPGYSTDTQYF
TGTGCCAGCAGTTACCCACCGGGATACTCTACAGATACGCAGTATTTT
>TRBV5-1|.|TRBJ2-5|.
CASSRTTQETQYF
TGCGCCAGCAGCCGGACTACGCAAGAGACCCAGTACTTC
>TRBV5-1|.|TRBJ1-1|.
CASSPDGAGTEAFF
TGCGCCAGCAGCCCGGACGGGGCGGGGACTGAAGCTTTCTTT
>TRBV6-5|.|TRBJ1-1|.
CASRKRGTPGAEAFF
TGTGCCAGCAGAAAACGGGGCACCCCGGGGGCTGAAGCTTTCTTT
>TRBV5-1|.|TRBJ1-2|TRBD1
CASSSTGGGYGYTF
TGCGCCAGCAGTTCGACAGGGGGTGGCTATGGCTACACCTTC
>TRBV5-6|.|TRBJ1-5|.
CASSLGQIVYSNQPQHF
TGTGCCAGCAGCCTTGGACAGATCGTCTATAGCAATCAGCCCCAGCATTTT
>TRBV4-2|once|TRBJ2-3|TRBD2
CASSQAGKASGISTDTQYF
TGTGCCAGCAGCCAAGCGGGTAAGGCTAGCGGAATAAGCACAGATACGCAGTATTTT
>TRBV7-3|.|TRBJ1-2|.
CASSAGPGNYGYTF
TGTGCCAGCAGCGCGGGACCAGGGAACTATGGCTACACCTTC
>TRBV5-5|.|TRBJ2-4|TRBD1
CASSPGQGPLAKNIQYF
TGTGCCAGCAGCCCGGGACAGGGGCCTCTAGCCAAAAACATTCAGTACTTC
>TRBV19|once|TRBJ2-1|TRBD1
CASNARGPSSYNEQFF
TGTGCCAGTAACGCTAGGGGGCCGAGCTCCTACAATGAGCAGTTCTTC
>TRBV9|once|TRBJ2-1|.
CASSVVLGAGGDEQFF
TGTGCCAGCAGCGTAGTACTTGGGGCAGGTGGGGATGAGCAGTTCTTC
>TRBV6-2/TRBV6-3|.|TRBJ1-2|TRBD1
CASSQRQGSYGYTF
TGTGCCAGCAGTCAAAGACAGGGCTCCTATGGCTACACCTTC
>TRBV2|few|TRBJ1-2|.
CASSEQGPYGYTF
TGTGCCAGCAGTGAGCAGGGTCCCTATGGCTACACCTTC
>TRBV5-1|.|TRBJ1-4|.
CASSSSGEKLFF
TGCGCCAGCAGCTCTTCAGGTGAAAAACTGTTTTTT
>TRBV6-1|.|TRBJ2-1|TRBD1
CASSEGQGVKYEQFF
TGTGCCAGCAGTGAGGGACAGGGGGTAAAGTATGAGCAGTTCTTC
>TRBV18|.|TRBJ1-1|.
CASSLNDRTNTEAFF
TGTGCCAGCTCACTTAACGACAGGACGAACACTGAAGCTTTCTTT
>TRBV19|.|TRBJ2-3|.
CASSDHWRTDTQYF
TGTGCCAGTAGTGACCACTGGCGCACAGATACGCAGTATTTT
>TRBV6-5|.|TRBJ1-5|.
CASSYSAGSQPQHF
TGTGCCAGCAGTTACTCGGCGGGTAGCCAGCCCCAGCATTTT
>TRBV19|.|TRBJ2-3|TRBD1
CASESDRQGTQYF
TGTGCCAGCGAATCGGACAGGCAGGGTACGCAGTATTTT
>TRBV7-9|.|TRBJ1-3|.
CASSTDRGNTIYF
TGTGCCAGCAGCACAGACAGGGGAAACACCATATATTTT
>TRBV6-6|.|TRBJ1-6|.
CASSYSIGGGGSPLHF
TGTGCCAGCAGTTACTCGATTGGTGGAGGCGGGTCACCCCTCCACTTT
>TRBV19|.|TRBJ1-1|.
CASSILRENTEAFF
TGTGCCAGTAGTATCCTCAGAGAGAACACTGAAGCTTTCTTT
>TRBV28|.|TRBJ1-6|.
CASSLPTSRDSPLHF
TGTGCCAGCAGTCTACCTACGTCGAGGGACTCACCCCTCCACTTT
>TRBV6-4|few|TRBJ2-3|.
CASSEGGTDTQYF
TGTGCCAGCAGTGAAGGGGGCACAGATACGCAGTATTTT
>TRBV5-1|.|TRBJ2-5|TRBD2
CASRSSLADQETQYF
TGCGCCAGCAGGTCCTCACTAGCGGACCAAGAGACCCAGTACTTC
>TRBV5-1|once|TRBJ1-2|.
CASSLQGTDYGYTF
TGCGCCAGCAGCTTGCAGGGTACCGACTATGGCTACACCTTC
>TRBV19|.|TRBJ1-1|.
CASSKRTESAEAFF
TGTGCCAGTAGTAAAAGGACGGAGAGCGCTGAAGCTTTCTTT
>TRBV12-5|.|TRBJ1-6|.
CASGLVGWRGRTNSPLHF
TGTGCTAGTGGTTTGGTAGGGTGGAGGGGCCGTACCAATTCACCCCTCCACTTT
>TRBV18|.|TRBJ1-3|.
CASSTTASGSTGNTIYF
TGTGCCAGCTCAACGACGGCCTCAGGGTCTACTGGAAACACCATATATTTT
>TRBV6-5|.|TRBJ2-2|TRBD1
CASSPLTGSVGELFF
TGTGCCAGCAGTCCCCTGACAGGGTCGGTCGGGGAGCTGTTTTTT
>TRBV27|few|TRBJ2-3|TRBD2
CASRPQTAGGSTDTQYF
TGTGCCAGCAGACCTCAGACAGCGGGGGGGAGCACAGATACGCAGTATTTT
>TRBV30|.|TRBJ2-3|.
CAWSVRGGTDTQYF
TGTGCCTGGAGTGTACGGGGAGGAACAGATACGCAGTATTTT
>TRBV5-1|.|TRBJ2-3|TRBD2
CASRSVAGITDTQYF
TGCGCCAGCAGATCAGTAGCGGGGATCACAGATACGCAGTATTTT
>TRBV14|.|TRBJ2-3|TRBD1
CASSLQVGQGKDTQYF
TGTGCCAGCAGCCTCCAGGTCGGACAGGGGAAGGATACGCAGTATTTT
>TRBV28|once|TRBJ2-5|.
CATTEPGQGETQYF
TGTGCCACAACGGAACCGGGCCAGGGTGAGACCCAGTACTTC
>TRBV28|once|TRBJ1-5|TRBD1
CASTVRGRGGNQPQHF
TGTGCCAGCACGGTCAGGGGGCGAGGGGGGAATCAGCCCCAGCATTTT
>TRBV12-3/TRBV12-4|.|TRBJ1-6|.
CASSLNQNSPLHF
TGTGCCAGCAGTTTAAATCAGAATTCACCCCTCCACTTT
>TRBV7-2|.|TRBJ1-2|.
CASSLAFLTGGYTF
TGTGCCAGCAGCTTAGCGTTTTTAACTGGTGGCTACACCTTC
>TRBV4-1|.|TRBJ1-3|TRBD1
CASSPTGGFSGNTIYF
TGCGCCAGCAGCCCGACAGGGGGCTTTTCTGGAAACACCATATATTTT
>TRBV2|.|TRBJ2-2|.
CASRWSGELFF
TGTGCCAGCAGATGGTCCGGGGAGCTGTTTTTT
>TRBV18|.|TRBJ2-3|.
CASSTSTDTQYF
TGTGCCAGCTCAACAAGCACAGATACGCAGTATTTT
>TRBV7-2|.|TRBJ1-2|.
CASSLGPKSYGYTF
TGTGCCAGCAGCTTAGGTCCGAAATCCTATGGCTACACCTTC
>TRBV6-5|.|TRBJ1-1|TRBD1
CASSRDRGTEAFF
TGTGCCAGCAGCCGGGACAGGGGTACTGAAGCTTTCTTT
>TRBV7-2|.|TRBJ1-2|.
CASSLGRQWPHTF
TGTGCCAGCAGCTTAGGGCGGCAGTGGCCGCACACCTTC